Sequencing of this T cell receptor (beta chain) was carried out in a study of blood T cell repertoires in COVID-19. Study at large: The origin of the acute and convalescent COVID-19 samples was the United States, Italy and Spain. Nucleic acid was either cDNA or gDNA, and it came from T cells, B-cell-depleted T cells, or PBMCs.

CDR3 length: 13 amino acids. Per germline, CDR1 SGHRS and CDR2 YFSETQ. Trimming removed 3 bases from V and 5 bases from J, with 9 bases in between. Under the authors' procedure: For nucleated cells, counts were estimated from reference gene primer amplification. Clones were read by immunoSEQ multiplex PCR, and TCRdb kept only the in-frame ones, dropping some. Clone size and V and J calls were adopted from that table, with D and trimming inferred from the DNA. The table shows 60,000 to 75,000 clones, with approximately 85% occurring only once. The sequencing sample was made of peripheral blood. The chain has TRBV5-1 and TRBJ2-1; D remains unclear. The clonotype comes from a human donor in a cohort sampled during active COVID-19. CDR3 coding DNA: TGCGCCAGCAGCTCACTCATTGACAATGAGCAGTTCTTC. Translating gives CASSSLIDNEQFF.